This section outlines one T cell receptor beta chain sequence together with its context. Its specificity is not known. TCRdb redid the calling of the reads with MiXCR, one entry per CDR3 protein. The data show 830,000 or so distinct CDR3 sequences, less than 35% seen once. This sample is part of a study of T cell repertoires in cytomegalovirus infection. Overall study context: A matching HLA type, together with CMV infection, was signaled by public TCR beta signatures.

In germline, CDR1 is SGHTA, CDR2 FQGNSA. V was pared by 0 bases and J by 8 bases, with 20 bases between. This CDR3 has 18 amino acids. General observations from the study: HLA-C-restricted CMV clonotypes gave the most frequent clonotype in two of eight donors.

This chain joins TRBV7-2 and TRBJ2-6; D may correspond to TRBD1 or TRBD2 (6 bases each). The specimen was cultured CD8+ T cells from PBMCs, collected from culture after CMV antigen stimulation. The sequence derives from a human donor in good health (CMV status not recorded). Some clones in this sample may be carry-over from other donors' samples. In nucleotides, the CDR3 is TGTGCCAGCAGCTTAGCCCGGGGGCTTATGGCGGGGACCAACGTCCTGACTTTC. It encodes CASSLARGLMAGTNVLTF.